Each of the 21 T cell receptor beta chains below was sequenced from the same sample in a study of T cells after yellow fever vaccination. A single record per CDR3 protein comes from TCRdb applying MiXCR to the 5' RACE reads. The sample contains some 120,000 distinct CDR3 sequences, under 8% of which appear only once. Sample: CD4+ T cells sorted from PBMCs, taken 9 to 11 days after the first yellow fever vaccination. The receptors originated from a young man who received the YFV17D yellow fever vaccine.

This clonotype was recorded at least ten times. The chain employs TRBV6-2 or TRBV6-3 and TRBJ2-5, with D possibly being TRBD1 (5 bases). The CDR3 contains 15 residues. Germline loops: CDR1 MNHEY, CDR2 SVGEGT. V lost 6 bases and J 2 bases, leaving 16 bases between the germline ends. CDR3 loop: CASRTRQRIQETQYF. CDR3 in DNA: TGTGCCAGCAGAACCCGACAGAGAATACAAGAGACCCAGTACTTC.

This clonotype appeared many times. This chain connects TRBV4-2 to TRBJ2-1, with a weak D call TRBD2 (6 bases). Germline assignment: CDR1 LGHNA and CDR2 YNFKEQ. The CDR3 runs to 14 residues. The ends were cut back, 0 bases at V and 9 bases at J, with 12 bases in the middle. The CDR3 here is CASSQDPQGGEQFF. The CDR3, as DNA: TGTGCCAGCAGCCAAGATCCGCAGGGAGGTGAGCAGTTCTTC.

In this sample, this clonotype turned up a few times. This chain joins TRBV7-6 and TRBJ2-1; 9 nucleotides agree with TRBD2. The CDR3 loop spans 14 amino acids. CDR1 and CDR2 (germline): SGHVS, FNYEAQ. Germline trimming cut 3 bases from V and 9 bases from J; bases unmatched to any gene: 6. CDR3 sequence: CASSLRGGAGEQFF. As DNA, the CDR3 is TGTGCCAGCAGCTTGCGCGGGGGGGCCGGTGAGCAGTTCTTC.

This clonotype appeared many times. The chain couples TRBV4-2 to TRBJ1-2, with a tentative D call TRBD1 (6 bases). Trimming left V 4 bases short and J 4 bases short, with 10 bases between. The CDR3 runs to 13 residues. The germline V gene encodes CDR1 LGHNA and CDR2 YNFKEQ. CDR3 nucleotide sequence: TGTGCCAGCAGCCGGACAGACGGCTATGGCTACACCTTC. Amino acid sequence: CASSRTDGYGYTF.

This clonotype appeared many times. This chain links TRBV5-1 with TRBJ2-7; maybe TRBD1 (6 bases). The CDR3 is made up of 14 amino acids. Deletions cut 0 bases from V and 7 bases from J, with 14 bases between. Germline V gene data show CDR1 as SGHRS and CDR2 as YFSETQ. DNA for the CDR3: TGCGCCAGCAGCTTGGGGACAGCCGGCGGGGAGCAGTACTTC. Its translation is CASSLGTAGGEQYF.

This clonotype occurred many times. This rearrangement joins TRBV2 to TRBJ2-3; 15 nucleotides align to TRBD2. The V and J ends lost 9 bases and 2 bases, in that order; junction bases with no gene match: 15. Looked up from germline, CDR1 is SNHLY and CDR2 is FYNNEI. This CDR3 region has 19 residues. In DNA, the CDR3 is TGTGCCAGTCCGGGGACTAGCGGGGGGTTAAGGAGAACCACAGATACGCAGTATTTT. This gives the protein CASPGTSGGLRRTTDTQYF.

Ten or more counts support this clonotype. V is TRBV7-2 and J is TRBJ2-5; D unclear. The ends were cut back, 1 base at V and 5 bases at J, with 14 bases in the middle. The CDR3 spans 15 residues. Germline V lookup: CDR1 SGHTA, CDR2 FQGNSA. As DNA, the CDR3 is TGTGCCAGCAGCTTAGTGGCCCCAGGCCCGGAGACCCAGTACTTC. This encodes CASSLVAPGPETQYF.

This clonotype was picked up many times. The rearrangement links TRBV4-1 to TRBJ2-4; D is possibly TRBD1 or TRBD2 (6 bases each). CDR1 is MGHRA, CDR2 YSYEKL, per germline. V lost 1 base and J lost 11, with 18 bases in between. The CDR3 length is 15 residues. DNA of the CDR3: TGCGCCAGCAGCCAAGGGGGGGCAGGCCGGAATGTTCAGTACTTC. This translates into CASSQGGAGRNVQYF.

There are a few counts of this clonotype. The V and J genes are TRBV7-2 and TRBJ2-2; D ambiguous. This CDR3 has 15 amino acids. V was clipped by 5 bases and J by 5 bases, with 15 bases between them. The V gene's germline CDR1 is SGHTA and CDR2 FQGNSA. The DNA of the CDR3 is TGTGCCAGCAGCCTGATGGTACTCGGGACCGGGGAGCTGTTTTTT. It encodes CASSLMVLGTGELFF.

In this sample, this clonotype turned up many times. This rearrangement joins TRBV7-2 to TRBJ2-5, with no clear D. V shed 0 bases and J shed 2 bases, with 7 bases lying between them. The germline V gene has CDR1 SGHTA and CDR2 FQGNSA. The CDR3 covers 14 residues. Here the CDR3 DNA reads TGTGCCAGCAGCTTAGCGTGGCTGCAAGAGACCCAGTACTTC. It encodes CASSLAWLQETQYF.

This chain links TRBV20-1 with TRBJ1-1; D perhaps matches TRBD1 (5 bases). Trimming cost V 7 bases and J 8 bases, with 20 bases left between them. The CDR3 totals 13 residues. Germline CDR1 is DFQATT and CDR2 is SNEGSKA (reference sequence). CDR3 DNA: TGCAGTGGGGCTCCGGGACGACGGTCGGAAGCTTTCTTT. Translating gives CSGAPGRRSEAFF.

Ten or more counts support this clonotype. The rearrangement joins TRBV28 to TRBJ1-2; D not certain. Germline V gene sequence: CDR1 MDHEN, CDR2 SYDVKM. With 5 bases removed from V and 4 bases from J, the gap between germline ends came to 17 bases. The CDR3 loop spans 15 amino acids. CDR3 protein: CASSLSGSGAYGYTF. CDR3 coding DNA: TGTGCCAGCAGTCTTTCCGGGTCCGGCGCCTATGGCTACACCTTC.

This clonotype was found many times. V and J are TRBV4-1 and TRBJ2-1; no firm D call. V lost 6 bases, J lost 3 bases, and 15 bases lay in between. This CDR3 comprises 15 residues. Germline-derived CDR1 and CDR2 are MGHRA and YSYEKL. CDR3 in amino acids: CASSGTIPYYNEQFF. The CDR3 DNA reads TGCGCCAGCAGTGGCACTATCCCGTACTACAATGAGCAGTTCTTC.

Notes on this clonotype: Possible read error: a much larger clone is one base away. The chain's CDR3 is CASSEPIRRDIGTDTQYF. CDR3 sequence (DNA): TGTGCCTCCTCCGAGCCGATCCGCAGGGATATAGGAACAGATACGCAGTATTTT. The gene calls are TRBV12-5 and TRBJ2-3, with a weak D call TRBD1 (5 bases). Germline CDR1 reads LGHNT; CDR2 reads FRNRAP. The CDR3 has 18 amino acids.

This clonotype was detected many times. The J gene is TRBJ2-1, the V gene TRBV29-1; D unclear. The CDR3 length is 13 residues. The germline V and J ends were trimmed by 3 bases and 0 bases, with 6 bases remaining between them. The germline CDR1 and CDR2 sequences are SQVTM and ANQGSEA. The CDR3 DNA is TGCAGCGTTGATAGAAGCTCCTACAATGAGCAGTTCTTC. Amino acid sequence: CSVDRSSYNEQFF.

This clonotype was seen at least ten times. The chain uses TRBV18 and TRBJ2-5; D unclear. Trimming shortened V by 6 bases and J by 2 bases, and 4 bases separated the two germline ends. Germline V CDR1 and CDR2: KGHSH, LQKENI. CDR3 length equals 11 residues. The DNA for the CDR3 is TGTGCCAGCTCGAAGCAAGAGACCCAGTACTTC. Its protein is CASSKQETQYF.

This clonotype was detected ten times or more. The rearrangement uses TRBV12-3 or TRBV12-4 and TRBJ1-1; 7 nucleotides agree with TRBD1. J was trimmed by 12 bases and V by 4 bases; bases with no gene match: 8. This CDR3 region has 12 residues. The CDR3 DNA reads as TGTGCCAGCAGTTCAGACAGGGCGAGACCTTTCTTT. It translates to CASSSDRARPFF.

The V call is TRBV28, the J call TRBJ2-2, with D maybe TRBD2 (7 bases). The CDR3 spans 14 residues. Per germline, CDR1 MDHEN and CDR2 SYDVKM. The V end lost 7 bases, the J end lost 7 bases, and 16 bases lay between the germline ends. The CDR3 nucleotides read TGTGCCAGCATTGACGGGGGGCATGGCGGGGAGCTGTTTTTT. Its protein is CASIDGGHGGELFF.

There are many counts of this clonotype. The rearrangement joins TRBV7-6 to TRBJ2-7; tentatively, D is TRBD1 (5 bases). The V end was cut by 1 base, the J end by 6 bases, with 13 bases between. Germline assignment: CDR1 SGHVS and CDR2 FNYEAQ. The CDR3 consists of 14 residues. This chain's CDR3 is CASSLDLGLGEQYF. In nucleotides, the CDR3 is TGTGCCAGCAGCTTAGACCTGGGGCTCGGCGAGCAGTACTTC.

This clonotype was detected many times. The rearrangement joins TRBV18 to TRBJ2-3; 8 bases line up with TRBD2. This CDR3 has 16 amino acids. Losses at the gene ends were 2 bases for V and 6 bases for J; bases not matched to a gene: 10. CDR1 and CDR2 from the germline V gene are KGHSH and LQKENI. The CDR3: CASSPALTSAGDTQYF. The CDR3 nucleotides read TGTGCCAGCTCACCAGCCCTGACTAGCGCTGGGGATACGCAGTATTTT.

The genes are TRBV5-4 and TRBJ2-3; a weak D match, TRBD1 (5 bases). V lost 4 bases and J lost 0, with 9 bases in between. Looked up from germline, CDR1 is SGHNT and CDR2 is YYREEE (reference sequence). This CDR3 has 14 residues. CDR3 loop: CASSRQRSTDTQYF. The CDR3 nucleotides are TGTGCCAGCAGCCGACAGAGAAGCACAGATACGCAGTATTTT.